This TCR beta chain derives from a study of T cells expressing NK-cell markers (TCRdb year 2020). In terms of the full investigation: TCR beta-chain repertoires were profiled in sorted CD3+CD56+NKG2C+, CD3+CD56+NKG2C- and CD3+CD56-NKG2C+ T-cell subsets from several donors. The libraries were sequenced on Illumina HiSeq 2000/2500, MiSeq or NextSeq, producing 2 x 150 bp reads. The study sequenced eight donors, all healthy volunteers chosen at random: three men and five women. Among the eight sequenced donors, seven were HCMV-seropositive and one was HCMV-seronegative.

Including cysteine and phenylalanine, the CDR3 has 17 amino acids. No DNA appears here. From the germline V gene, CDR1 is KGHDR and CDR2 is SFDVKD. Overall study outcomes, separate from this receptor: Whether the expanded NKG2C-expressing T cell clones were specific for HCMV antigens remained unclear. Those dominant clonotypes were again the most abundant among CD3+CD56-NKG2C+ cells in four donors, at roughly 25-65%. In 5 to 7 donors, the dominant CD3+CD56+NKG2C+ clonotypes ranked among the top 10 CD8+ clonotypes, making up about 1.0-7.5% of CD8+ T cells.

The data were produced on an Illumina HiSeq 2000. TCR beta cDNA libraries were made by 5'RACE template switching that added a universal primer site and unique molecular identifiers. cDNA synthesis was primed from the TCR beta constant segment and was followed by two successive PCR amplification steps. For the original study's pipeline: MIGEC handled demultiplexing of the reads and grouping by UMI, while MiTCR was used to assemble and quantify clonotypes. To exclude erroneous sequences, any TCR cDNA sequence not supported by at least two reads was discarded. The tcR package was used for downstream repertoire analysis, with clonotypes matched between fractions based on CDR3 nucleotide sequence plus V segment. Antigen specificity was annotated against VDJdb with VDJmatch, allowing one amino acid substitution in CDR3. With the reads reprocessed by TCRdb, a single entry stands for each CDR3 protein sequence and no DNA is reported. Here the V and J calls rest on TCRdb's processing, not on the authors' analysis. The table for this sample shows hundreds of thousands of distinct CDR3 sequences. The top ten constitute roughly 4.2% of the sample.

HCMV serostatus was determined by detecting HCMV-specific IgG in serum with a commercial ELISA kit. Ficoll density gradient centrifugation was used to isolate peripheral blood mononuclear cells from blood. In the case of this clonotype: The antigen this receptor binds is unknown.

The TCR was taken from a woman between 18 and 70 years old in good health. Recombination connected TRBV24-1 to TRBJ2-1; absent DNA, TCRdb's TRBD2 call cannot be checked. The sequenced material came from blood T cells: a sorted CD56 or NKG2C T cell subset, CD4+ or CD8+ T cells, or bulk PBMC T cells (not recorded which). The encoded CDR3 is CATSDPASGGTNNEQFF.